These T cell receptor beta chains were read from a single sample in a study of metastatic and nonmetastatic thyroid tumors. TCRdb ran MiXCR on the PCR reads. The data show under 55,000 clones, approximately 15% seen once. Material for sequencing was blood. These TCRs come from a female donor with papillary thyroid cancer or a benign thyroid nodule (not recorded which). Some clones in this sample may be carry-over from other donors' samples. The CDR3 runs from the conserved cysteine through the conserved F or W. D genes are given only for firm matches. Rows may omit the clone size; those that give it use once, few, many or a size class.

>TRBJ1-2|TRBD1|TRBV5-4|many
TGTGCCAGCAGCCCAGGGACAGATGAGGGCTATGGCTACACCTTC
CASSPGTDEGYGYTF
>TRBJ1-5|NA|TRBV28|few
TGTGCCAGAAGCCTACAAGACTATCAGCCCCGGCATTTT
CARSLQDYQPRHF
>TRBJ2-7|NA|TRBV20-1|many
TGCAGTGCCAGAGCCCACTCCTACGAGCAGTACTTC
CSARAHSYEQYF
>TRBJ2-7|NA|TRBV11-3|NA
TGTGCCAGCAGCTTAGAGCCTTATTCTGCGGTGTTCGAGCAGTACTTC
CASSLEPYSAVFEQYF
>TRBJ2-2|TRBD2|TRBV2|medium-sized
TGTGCCAGCAGTCGTAGCGGGTCCGGGGAGCTGTTTTTT
CASSRSGSGELFF
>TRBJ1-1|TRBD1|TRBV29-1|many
TGCAGAGAAGTGACAGGGAAAAGGAGGAACACTGAAGCTTTCTTT
CREVTGKRRNTEAFF
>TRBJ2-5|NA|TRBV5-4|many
TGTGCCAGTCGGGACACCGACCGTGGGACCCAGTACTTC
CASRDTDRGTQYF
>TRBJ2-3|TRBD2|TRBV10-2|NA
TGCGCCAGCAGACCAGCGGGAGTCACAGATACGCAGTATTTT
CASRPAGVTDTQYF
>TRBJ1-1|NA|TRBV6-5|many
TGTGCCAGCAGTTACACCCTTGGTGGGAACACTGAAGCTTTCTTT
CASSYTLGGNTEAFF
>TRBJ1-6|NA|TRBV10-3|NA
TGTGCCATCAGTGAGGGGGAACACGAGTTTTCACCCCTCCACTTT
CAISEGEHEFSPLHF
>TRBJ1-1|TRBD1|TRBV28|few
TGTGCCAGCAGTTCACGAGGGGGTGGGACAGGGGTCTCTGAAGCTTTCTTT
CASSSRGGGTGVSEAFF
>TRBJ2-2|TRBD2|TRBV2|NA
TGTGCCAGCAGTGCAATGCTAGGCACTAGCGGGAGGGCCCCCGGGGAGCTGTTTTTT
CASSAMLGTSGRAPGELFF
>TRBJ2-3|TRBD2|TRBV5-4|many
TGTGCCAGCAGCTTGGGCGGGAGGATAGATACGCAGTATTTT
CASSLGGRIDTQYF
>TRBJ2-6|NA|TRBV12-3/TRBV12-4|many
TGTGCCAGCAGTAGACGGACAGTTCACTCTGGGGCCAACGTCCTGACTTTC
CASSRRTVHSGANVLTF
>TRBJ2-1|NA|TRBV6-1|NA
TGTGCCAGCAGTGAATCCTTCTCCGATGATCAGTTCTTC
CASSESFSDDQFF
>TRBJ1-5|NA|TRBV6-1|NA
TGTGCCAGCAGGGTCGTGCAGCCCCAGCATTTT
CASRVVQPQHF
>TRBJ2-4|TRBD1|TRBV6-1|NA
TGTGCCAGCAGTGAAGCGACAGGGGCAGCGCACATTCAGTACTTC
CASSEATGAAHIQYF
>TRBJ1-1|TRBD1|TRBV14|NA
TGTGCCAGCAATGGACAGGGATTGAACACTGAAGCTTTCTTT
CASNGQGLNTEAFF
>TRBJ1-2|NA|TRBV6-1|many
TGTGCCAGCAGTGCCAAACAGGGATCCTATGGCTACACCTTC
CASSAKQGSYGYTF
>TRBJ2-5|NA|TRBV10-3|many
TGTGCCACCGGTTCCTACTCGGCAGGGGCACAAGAGGCCCAGTACTTC
CATGSYSAGAQEAQYF
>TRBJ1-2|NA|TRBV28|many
TGTGCCAGCATAGAGTCCTCCTTCGGCTACACCTTC
CASIESSFGYTF
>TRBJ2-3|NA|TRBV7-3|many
TGTGCCAGCAGCTTGAGCGGCACAGATACGCAGTATTTT
CASSLSGTDTQYF
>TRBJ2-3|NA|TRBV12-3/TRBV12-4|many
TGTGCCAGCAGTCCTAGTGATACGCAGTATTTT
CASSPSDTQYF
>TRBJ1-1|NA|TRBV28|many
TGTGCCAGCAGTCACAGACCCGCGACTGAAACTTTCTTT
CASSHRPATETFF
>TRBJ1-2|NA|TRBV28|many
TGTGCCAGCACTCAGGATTTTCCCTATGGCTACACCTTC
CASTQDFPYGYTF
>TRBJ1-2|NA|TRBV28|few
TGTGCCAGCATGCCGGACAGTTTAATCCGGTACAAGTCCTTC
CASMPDSLIRYKSF
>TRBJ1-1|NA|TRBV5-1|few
TGCGCCAGCAGCTTGGCCTGGGTGGGGGACATGAACACTGAAGCTTTCTTT
CASSLAWVGDMNTEAFF
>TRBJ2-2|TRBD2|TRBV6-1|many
TGTGCCAGCAGAGCCCCGACTAGCTCGGACGGGGAGCTGTTTTTT
CASRAPTSSDGELFF
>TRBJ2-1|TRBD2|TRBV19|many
TGTGCCAGTAGCACGGGACTAGCCGAATACAATGAGCAGTTCTTC
CASSTGLAEYNEQFF
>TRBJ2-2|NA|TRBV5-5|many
TGTGCCAGCAGCGTGGGGGTGCAGCGGAACACCGGGGAGCTGTTTTTT
CASSVGVQRNTGELFF
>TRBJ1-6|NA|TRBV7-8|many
TGTGCCAGCAGCTTACGGTGGAATAATTCACCCCTCCACTTT
CASSLRWNNSPLHF
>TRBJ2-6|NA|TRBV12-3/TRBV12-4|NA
TGTGCGAGCAGTCCGAAGGGAACTGGGGCCAACGTCCTGACTTTC
CASSPKGTGANVLTF
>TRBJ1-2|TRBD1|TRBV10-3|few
TGTGCCATCAGTGGCGGGACAGGAGAGCTTAAATATGGCTACACCTTC
CAISGGTGELKYGYTF
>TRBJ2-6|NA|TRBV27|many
TGTGCCAGCAGTTTACATGACTCTGGGGCCAACGTCCTGACTTTC
CASSLHDSGANVLTF
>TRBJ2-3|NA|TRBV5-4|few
TGTGCCAGCAGCGTGGGGGGTAGCGGCCGCACAGATACGCAGTATTTT
CASSVGGSGRTDTQYF
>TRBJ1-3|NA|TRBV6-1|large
TGTGCCAGCAGTGAATCTCCCTCCTCTGGAAACACCATATATTTT
CASSESPSSGNTIYF
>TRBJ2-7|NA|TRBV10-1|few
TGCGCCAGCAGTGGGAGCGGCATGGCTATGGGCGAGCAGTACTTC
CASSGSGMAMGEQYF
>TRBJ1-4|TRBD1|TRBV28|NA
TGTGCCAGCAGTTCGTTACAGGGGGCTAATGAAAAACTGTTTTTT
CASSSLQGANEKLFF
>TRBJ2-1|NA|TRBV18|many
TGTGCCAGCTCACCGTTAAGTTCCAATGAGCAGTTCTTC
CASSPLSSNEQFF
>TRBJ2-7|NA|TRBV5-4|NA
TGTGCCAGCAGCTTGAAGAGAACAGGGCCTAGTCGGGAGCAGTACTTC
CASSLKRTGPSREQYF
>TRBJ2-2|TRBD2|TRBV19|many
TGTGCCAGTAGTATATTCCTAGCGGGAGTATTCGGGGAGCTGTTTTTT
CASSIFLAGVFGELFF
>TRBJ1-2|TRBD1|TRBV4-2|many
TGTGCCAGCAGCCAAGATCTGGCAGGGGGCGCTTATGGCTACACCTTC
CASSQDLAGGAYGYTF
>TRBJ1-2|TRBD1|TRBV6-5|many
TGTGCCAGCAGACCCCCCCCGGGACAGGGGCATCGAGGAGATGGCTACACCTTC
CASRPPPGQGHRGDGYTF
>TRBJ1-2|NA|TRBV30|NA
TGTGCCTGGAGTGGAACCGGACAGTCTAACTATGGCTACACCTTC
CAWSGTGQSNYGYTF
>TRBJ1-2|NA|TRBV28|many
TGTGCCACCGAAGTGGCCTTTCGATCGAGCTATGGCTACACCTTC
CATEVAFRSSYGYTF
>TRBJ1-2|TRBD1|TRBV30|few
TGTGCCCTCGGGGACAGGGAGAGCTATGGCTACACCTTC
CALGDRESYGYTF
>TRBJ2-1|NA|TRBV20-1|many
TGCAGTGCTAGTGGTAGCGGATACAATGAGCAGTTCTTC
CSASGSGYNEQFF
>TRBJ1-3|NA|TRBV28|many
TGTGCCAGCACCGAGACTGGAAACACCATATATTTT
CASTETGNTIYF
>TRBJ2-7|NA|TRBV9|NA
TGTGCCAGCAGCGTAGGGGTAGGCTTCTCCTACGAGCAGTACTTC
CASSVGVGFSYEQYF
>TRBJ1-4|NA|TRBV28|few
TGTGCCAGCACCCAGGTACAGGGCGAAAAACTGTTTTTT
CASTQVQGEKLFF
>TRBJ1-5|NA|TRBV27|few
TGTGCCAGAAGTTTATCGTCAGATAGCAATCAGCCCCAGCATTTT
CARSLSSDSNQPQHF